A single sample is the source of the 9 T cell receptor beta chains below, sequenced in a study of blood T cell repertoires in COVID-19. Assay used: immunoSEQ multiplex PCR; TCRdb lists only in-frame clones, some missing. The sample has approximately 160,000 clones; about 81% are singletons. The sample consisted of peripheral blood. All receptors come from a human donor in a cohort sampled during active COVID-19.

Only one count was recorded for this clone. The chain carries TRBV6-5 and TRBJ2-1, with 7 bases aligning to TRBD1. V was pared by 8 bases and J by 7 bases, with 14 bases of the junction left unmatched. The CDR3 consists of 15 residues. Germline-derived CDR1 and CDR2 are MNHEY and SVGAGI. This CDR3 is CASGPGRGLANEQFF. The CDR3 nucleotides are TGTGCCAGCGGACCAGGCAGGGGGTTAGCGAATGAGCAGTTCTTC.

The gene calls are TRBV27 and TRBJ1-2; TRBD1 might be the D (5 bases). The V and J ends lost 5 bases and 4 bases respectively, with 20 bases between them. The CDR3 is 16 amino acids. Germline V CDR1 and CDR2: MNHEY, SMNVEV (reference sequence). In DNA form, the CDR3 reads TGTGCCAGCAGTCGCGGGAGGGGCGGGCTCCGCTATGGCTACACCTTC. Its protein is CASSRGRGGLRYGYTF.

The J gene is TRBJ1-1, the V gene TRBV2; TRBD1 agrees at 7 bases. V shed 6 bases, J shed 11 bases, and the junction held 6 bases outside the gene matches. Germline CDR1 SNHLY, CDR2 FYNNEI. The CDR3 extends over 11 amino acids. The CDR3 sequence is CASSVQGWAFF. For the CDR3, the DNA is TGTGCCAGCAGCGTACAGGGGTGGGCTTTCTTT. Complete variable domain (other parts from reference TRBV2 and TRBJ1-1): EPEVTQTPSHQVTQMGQEVILRCVPISNHLYFYWYRQILGQKVEFLVSFYNNEISEKSEIFDDQFSVERPDGSNFTLKIRSTKLEDSAMYFCASSVQGWAFFGQGTRLTVV.

Note on this clone: Other DNA sequences in this sample translate to the same CDR3. This chain uses TRBV25-1 with TRBJ1-1; possibly TRBD1 for D (6 bases). The V gene's germline CDR1 is MGHDK and CDR2 SYGVNS. Trimming shortened V by 8 bases and J by 5 bases, and 15 bases separated the two germline ends. CDR3 length: 13 residues. The CDR3 here is CASARGGYTEAFF. In DNA form, the CDR3 reads TGTGCCAGCGCAAGAGGGGGTTATACTGAAGCTTTCTTT.

The rearrangement links TRBV20-1 to TRBJ2-5; weak D call: TRBD2 (6 bases). Germline-derived CDR1 and CDR2 are DFQATT and SNEGSKA (reference sequence). There are 13 residues in the CDR3. Trimming took off 3 bases at V and 5 bases at J, with 13 bases between the two ends. Here the CDR3 reads CSASLASRETQYF. As DNA, the CDR3 is TGCAGTGCTAGTCTAGCGTCGCGTGAGACCCAGTACTTC.

The chain is built from TRBV5-1 and TRBJ2-1; a possible D gene is TRBD2 (6 bases). Trimming left V 2 bases short and J 0 bases short, with 15 bases between. The CDR3 runs 17 residues. The germline V gene has CDR1 SGHRS and CDR2 YFSETQ. The CDR3 region has the DNA TGCGCCAGCAGCTTTAGGGGCGGGGCGAGCTCCTACAATGAGCAGTTCTTC. This sequence encodes CASSFRGGASSYNEQFF.

The rearrangement joins TRBV11-2 to TRBJ2-5; 10 bases line up with TRBD2. With 3 bases clipped from V and 4 bases from J, the junction kept 5 bases outside the gene matches. Per the germline V gene, CDR1 is SGHAT and CDR2 is FQNNGV. This CDR3 is built from 15 residues. CDR3 in DNA: TGTGCCAGCAGCTTTGGGCTAGCGGGAGTAGAGACCCAGTACTTC. This gives the protein CASSFGLAGVETQYF.

This chain joins TRBV5-1 and TRBJ2-1, with D maybe TRBD2 (5 bases). From germline, CDR1 is SGHRS and CDR2 YFSETQ. Trimming removed 4 bases at V and 8 bases at J, with 16 bases between. The CDR3 runs 14 residues. The CDR3 is CASSDPSGIYEQFF. The CDR3, as DNA: TGCGCCAGCAGCGACCCCTCCGGGATCTATGAGCAGTTCTTC.

The chain links TRBV6-1 to TRBJ2-2; D not resolved. This CDR3 is built from 16 residues. V was clipped by 2 bases and J by 7 bases, with 17 bases between them. Germline CDR1 reads MNHNS; CDR2 reads SASEGT. CDR3 in amino acids: CASSEPTPLSGGELFF. DNA for the CDR3: TGTGCCAGCAGTGAACCCACCCCACTCTCCGGCGGGGAGCTGTTTTTT.